Listed below are T cell receptor beta chains from one sample, sequenced in a study of cytomegalovirus exposure and HLA in healthy donors. Sequencing used immunoSEQ multiplex PCR; TCRdb keeps in-frame clones, though not all of them. The sample shows approximately 130,000 clones, approximately 89% of them seen only once. The sequencing sample was made of PBMCs. The receptors were gathered from a woman in her 30s in good health and CMV-seropositive. Both conserved end residues are part of each CDR3. The order of the fields is CDR3 length, J gene, D gene, V gene, clone size, CDR3 DNA, CDR3 protein. The D gene is left open where the match is weak. Clone size is not always given. Where it is, it says once, few, many or a class for expanded clones.

>14|TRBJ1-2|-|TRBV5-1|-
TGCGCCAGCAGCCCGGGGGTCGGGGCGGCCGGCTACACCTTC
CASSPGVGAAGYTF
>15|TRBJ2-1|TRBD1|TRBV27|-
TGTGCCAGCAGTCCCGCCGGGACAGGGAAGCATGAGCAGTTCTTC
CASSPAGTGKHEQFF
>16|TRBJ1-4|TRBD1|TRBV6-5|-
TGTGCCAGCAGTTCCCACGGACAGGGGACGAATGAAAAACTGTTTTTT
CASSSHGQGTNEKLFF
>14|TRBJ1-4|TRBD1|TRBV9|-
TGTGCCAGCAGCGTCGGACAGGGAGCTGAAAAACTGTTTTTT
CASSVGQGAEKLFF
>15|TRBJ1-5|TRBD1|TRBV5-6|-
TGTGCCAGCAGTGATGGGACAGGGATGAATCAGCCCCAGCATTTT
CASSDGTGMNQPQHF
>14|TRBJ1-1|-|TRBV25-1|-
TGTGCCAGCAGTGACGGGACAATGAACACTGAAGCTTTCTTT
CASSDGTMNTEAFF
>13|TRBJ1-5|-|TRBV2|-
TGTGCTATCCAGGGCGATAGCAATCAGCCCCAGCATTTT
CAIQGDSNQPQHF
>13|TRBJ2-1|TRBD2|TRBV15|-
TGTGCCACCAGAAGCGGGACCTACAATGAGCAGTTCTTC
CATRSGTYNEQFF
>12|TRBJ2-7|-|TRBV2|-
TGTGCCAGCCGGGGGAACAGCTACGAGCAGTACTTC
CASRGNSYEQYF
>13|TRBJ2-5|-|TRBV18|-
TGTGCCAGCTCATCGGGGTACCAAGAGACCCAGTACTTC
CASSSGYQETQYF
>11|TRBJ2-3|-|TRBV21-1|-
TGTGCCAGCAACCAGGGAGATACGCAGTATTTT
CASNQGDTQYF
>15|TRBJ2-3|TRBD2|TRBV4-2|-
TGTGCCAGCAGCCAAGGCCGAGCGGGGGGAGATACGCAGTATTTT
CASSQGRAGGDTQYF
>12|TRBJ1-5|-|TRBV28|-
TGTGCCAGCAGAACAGCTACTCAGCCCCAGCATTTT
CASRTATQPQHF
>13|TRBJ2-3|-|TRBV29-1|-
TGCAGCGTTGAAGGGGGCGGACGGGATACGCAGTATTTT
CSVEGGGRDTQYF
>17|TRBJ1-1|TRBD1|TRBV11-1|-
TGTGCCAGCAACACCGACCCCGGACGAGGGGGCGACACTGAAGCTTTCTTT
CASNTDPGRGGDTEAFF
>14|TRBJ2-1|TRBD2|TRBV5-4|-
TGTGCCAGCAGCTCCACCGGGACTAGGGGTGAGCAGTTCTTC
CASSSTGTRGEQFF
>13|TRBJ2-5|-|TRBV5-6|-
TGTGCCTCTCACTATCGGTCGGTGGAGACCCAGTACTTC
CASHYRSVETQYF
>14|TRBJ2-7|-|TRBV7-2|-
TGTGCCAGCAGCCCAGGGGTAAAGAACTACGAGCAGTACTTC
CASSPGVKNYEQYF
>14|TRBJ1-1|-|TRBV25-1|-
TGTGCCAGCAGTGAACGGGGGATAAACACTGAAGCTTTCTTT
CASSERGINTEAFF
>17|TRBJ2-5|TRBD2|TRBV9|-
TGTGCCAGCAGCGTAGGAATAGCGGGGGGCCGTCAAGAGACCCAGTACTTC
CASSVGIAGGRQETQYF
>12|TRBJ1-1|-|TRBV30|-
TGTGCCTGGAGACAGATGAACACTGAAGCTTTCTTT
CAWRQMNTEAFF
>18|TRBJ2-2|TRBD2|TRBV13|-
TGTGCCAGCAGTTTACGGCCGGGACTAGCGGGGGACACCGGGGAGCTGTTTTTT
CASSLRPGLAGDTGELFF
>13|TRBJ1-1|-|TRBV5-8|few
TGTGCCAGCAGCTCTTTCCCGAACACTGAAGCTTTCTTT
CASSSFPNTEAFF
>13|TRBJ2-5|TRBD2|TRBV6-1|-
TGTGCCAGCAGATTAGCGGGGGAAGAGACCCAGTACTTC
CASRLAGEETQYF
>14|TRBJ1-5|TRBD1|TRBV18|few
TGTGCCAGCTCGTCGGACAGGGTCAATCAGCCCCAGCATTTT
CASSSDRVNQPQHF
>13|TRBJ2-7|-|TRBV30|-
TGTGCCTGGAGTGCTGGCAGGGGCTACGAGCAGTACTTC
CAWSAGRGYEQYF
>15|TRBJ1-1|-|TRBV28|-
TGTGCCAGCAGTATACCGCACCACACGAACACTGAAGCTTTCTTT
CASSIPHHTNTEAFF
>11|TRBJ1-2|-|TRBV20-1|-
TGCAGTGCTAGAGGGAGCCATGGCTACACCTTC
CSARGSHGYTF
>15|TRBJ2-3|TRBD2|TRBV29-1|few
TGCAGCATAACCGGGACTAGCGGGAACACAGATACGCAGTATTTT
CSITGTSGNTDTQYF
>14|TRBJ2-7|-|TRBV6-1|-
TGTGCCAGCAGTTTAGGACAGAACCCCTACGAGCAGTACTTC
CASSLGQNPYEQYF
>15|TRBJ2-7|TRBD1|TRBV7-9|-
TGTGCCAGCAGCGTCAGGGGGCCCCTCTCCTACGAGCAGTACTTC
CASSVRGPLSYEQYF
>17|TRBJ2-5|TRBD2|TRBV11-3|once
TGTGCCAGCAGCTTAGGGGCTAGCGGGGCGACCCAAGAGACCCAGTACTTC
CASSLGASGATQETQYF
>15|TRBJ1-1|-|TRBV5-1|-
TGCGCCAGCAGCTTGGCCGTCAGCGGGGGTAATGAAGCTTTCTTT
CASSLAVSGGNEAFF
>15|TRBJ2-1|TRBD2|TRBV9|-
TGTGCCAGCAGCGTTAGCGGGGGGGCCCACAATGAGCAGTTCTTC
CASSVSGGAHNEQFF
>15|TRBJ2-1|TRBD2|TRBV5-1|-
TGCGCCAGCAGCTTGGGTCTAGCGGGGGGGCGTGAGCAGTTCTTC
CASSLGLAGGREQFF
>17|TRBJ2-7|-|TRBV5-4|-
TGTGCCAGCAGCTTTGTGGGGGGAGGCCCCCCGCCCTACGAGCAGTACTTC
CASSFVGGGPPPYEQYF
>14|TRBJ2-7|-|TRBV5-1|-
TGCGCCAGCAGCTTGACAGGGACGAGTTACGAGCAGTACTTC
CASSLTGTSYEQYF
>13|TRBJ1-5|-|TRBV6-5|-
TGTGCCAGCAGTTTCGACATGGTGCAGCCCCAGCATTTT
CASSFDMVQPQHF
>14|TRBJ2-7|TRBD2|TRBV30|-
TGTGCCTGGAGCACTAGCGGGAGTAGCTACGAGCAGTACTTC
CAWSTSGSSYEQYF
>12|TRBJ1-1|TRBD1|TRBV11-2|-
TGTGCCAGCAGCTTTAACAGGGGAGTAGCTTTCTTT
CASSFNRGVAFF
>16|TRBJ2-7|TRBD1|TRBV28|-
TGTGCCAGCAGTTTATGGGACAGGGGGACCTCCTACGAGCAGTACTTC
CASSLWDRGTSYEQYF
>15|TRBJ2-5|TRBD2|TRBV14|-
TGTGCCAGCACCAGGTCCGCGGGGGGGAGAGAGACCCAGTACTTC
CASTRSAGGRETQYF
>15|TRBJ2-3|-|TRBV5-1|few
TGCGCCAGCAGCTTAGGGGGAAGGGGCACAGATACGCAGTATTTT
CASSLGGRGTDTQYF
>13|TRBJ2-5|-|TRBV7-3|-
TGTGCCAGCAGCAGGGCGGGGGCAGAGACCCAGTACTTC
CASSRAGAETQYF
>15|TRBJ2-7|-|TRBV5-1|-
TGCGCCAGCAGCTTGGCGGCAGGCTTTAGCTACGAGCAGTACTTC
CASSLAAGFSYEQYF
>17|TRBJ2-6|TRBD2|TRBV4-2|-
TGTGCCAGCAGCCAAGAGGCGGGGGGAGGAGGGGCCAACGTCCTGACTTTC
CASSQEAGGGGANVLTF
>16|TRBJ2-7|TRBD2|TRBV27|-
TGTGCCAGCAGATCCACTGGACTAGCGGGAGTAGCCGAGCAGTACTTC
CASRSTGLAGVAEQYF
>15|TRBJ2-5|-|TRBV2|-
TGTGCCAGCAGTGAAGGTGACTCAGACCAAGAGACCCAGTACTTC
CASSEGDSDQETQYF
>14|TRBJ2-3|-|TRBV6-5|few
TGTGCCAGCAGTTACGGCAGGAGGACAGATACGCAGTATTTT
CASSYGRRTDTQYF
>14|TRBJ1-4|TRBD1|TRBV6-1|-
TGTGCCAGTACGCCCGGGACAGGGACTGAAAAACTGTTTTTT
CASTPGTGTEKLFF
>15|TRBJ2-3|-|TRBV2|-
TGTGCCAGCAGCGCCCCCCTCGGAGGCACAGATACGCAGTATTTT
CASSAPLGGTDTQYF
>13|TRBJ1-1|-|TRBV6-5|-
TGTGCCAGTTTCAGGGTAGGGGGAACTGAAGCTTTCTTT
CASFRVGGTEAFF
>16|TRBJ1-1|TRBD1|TRBV15|-
TGTGCCACCAGCGGACAGGGACGGATCTGGAACACTGAAGCTTTCTTT
CATSGQGRIWNTEAFF
>13|TRBJ1-1|TRBD1|TRBV6-1|-
TGTGCCAGCAGTGCTACAGGGGACACTGAAGCTTTCTTT
CASSATGDTEAFF
>14|TRBJ1-5|-|TRBV16|-
TGTGCCAGCAGCCAAGTAGGCCAGAGCGAGCCCCAGCATTTT
CASSQVGQSEPQHF
>16|TRBJ2-3|TRBD2|TRBV5-4|-
TGTGCCAGCAGCTCCAGTAGCGGGGGGGCCGGAGATACGCAGTATTTT
CASSSSSGGAGDTQYF
>13|TRBJ1-5|-|TRBV19|once
TGTGCCAGTAGCCAAGGGGAAGCTCAGCCCCAGCATTTT
CASSQGEAQPQHF